The clone carrying this T cell receptor (beta chain) was counted between two and nine times. No antigen is known for it. The source of the sample is a study of CD8 T cells in ankylosing spondylitis. Study-wide results and caveats: Within matched ankylosing spondylitis synovial fluid, disease-linked clones were reportedly significantly enriched. A TCR beta motif of eight or nine highly homologous variants seemed to mark ankylosing spondylitis blood.

MiXCR was run by TCRdb on the 5' RACE reads, yielding one entry per CDR3 protein. Of around 210,000 distinct CDR3 sequences listed, approximately 8% are singletons. Germline-derived CDR1 and CDR2 are SEHNR and FQNEAQ (reference sequence). Trimming stripped 3 bases from V and 3 bases from J, with 6 bases between. This CDR3 spans 13 amino acids. The genes are TRBV7-9 and TRBJ2-1; D unresolved. The sequence was collected from a female donor with ankylosing spondylitis or in good health (not recorded which). The material sequenced was blood, either unsorted or a sorted T cell fraction (not recorded which). The CDR3 sequence is CASSFSHYNEQFF. The CDR3 nucleotides are TGTGCCAGCAGCTTCAGTCACTACAATGAGCAGTTCTTC. The whole variable domain, remainder taken from reference TRBV7-9 and TRBJ2-1, is DTGVSQNPRHKITKRGQNVTFRCDPISEHNRLYWYRQTLGQGPEFLTYFQNEAQLEKSRLLSDRFSAERPKGSFSTLEIQRTEQGDSAMYLCASSFSHYNEQFFGPGTRLTVL.